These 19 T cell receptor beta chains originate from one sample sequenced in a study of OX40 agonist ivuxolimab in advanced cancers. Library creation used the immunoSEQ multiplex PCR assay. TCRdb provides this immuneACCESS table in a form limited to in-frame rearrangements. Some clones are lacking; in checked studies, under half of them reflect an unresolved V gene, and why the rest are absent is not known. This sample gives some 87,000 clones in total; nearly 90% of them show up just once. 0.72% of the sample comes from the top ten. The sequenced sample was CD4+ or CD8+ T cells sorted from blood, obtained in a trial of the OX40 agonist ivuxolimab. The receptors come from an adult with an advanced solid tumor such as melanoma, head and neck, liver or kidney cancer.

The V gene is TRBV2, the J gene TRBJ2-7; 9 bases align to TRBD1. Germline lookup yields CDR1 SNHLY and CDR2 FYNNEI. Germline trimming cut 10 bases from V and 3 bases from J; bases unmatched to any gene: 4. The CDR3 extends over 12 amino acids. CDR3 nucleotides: TGTGCCACCGGGACAGGGATCTACGAGCAGTACTTC. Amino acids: CATGTGIYEQYF.

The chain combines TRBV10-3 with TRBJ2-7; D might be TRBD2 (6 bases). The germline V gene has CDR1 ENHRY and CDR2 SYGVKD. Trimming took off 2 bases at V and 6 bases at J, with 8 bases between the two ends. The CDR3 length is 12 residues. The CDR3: CAISEGGTEQYF. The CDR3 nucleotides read TGTGCCATCAGTGAGGGGGGGACCGAGCAGTACTTC.

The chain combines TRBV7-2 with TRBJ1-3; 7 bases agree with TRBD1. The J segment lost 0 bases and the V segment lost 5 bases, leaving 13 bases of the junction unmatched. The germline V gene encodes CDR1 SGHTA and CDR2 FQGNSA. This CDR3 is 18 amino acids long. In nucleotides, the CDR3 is TGTGCCAGCAGCGCACAGCCACCGGGACAGTCCTCTGGAAACACCATATATTTT. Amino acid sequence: CASSAQPPGQSSGNTIYF.

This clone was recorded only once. CDR3 coding DNA: TGTGCCAGCAGTTCGGACAGGGGCGTCCGGGGCTATGGCTACACCTTC. Translation gives CASSSDRGVRGYGYTF. The chain has TRBV6-6 and TRBJ1-2; the match to TRBD1 covers 9 bases. The CDR3 extends over 16 amino acids. V shed 4 bases, J shed 4 bases, and the junction held 10 bases outside the gene matches. The germline V gene encodes CDR1 MNHNY and CDR2 SVGAGI (reference sequence).

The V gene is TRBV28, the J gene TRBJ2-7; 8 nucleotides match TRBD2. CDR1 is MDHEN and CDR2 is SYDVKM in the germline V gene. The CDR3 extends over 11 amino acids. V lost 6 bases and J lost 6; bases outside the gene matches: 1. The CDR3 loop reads CASRGLVEQYF. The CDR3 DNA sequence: TGTGCCAGCAGGGGACTAGTCGAGCAGTACTTC.

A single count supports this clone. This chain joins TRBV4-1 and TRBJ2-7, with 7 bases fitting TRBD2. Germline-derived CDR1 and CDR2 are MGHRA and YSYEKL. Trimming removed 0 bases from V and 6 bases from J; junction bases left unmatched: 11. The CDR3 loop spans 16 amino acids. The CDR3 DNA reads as TGCGCCAGCAGCCAAGATCCTTCTAGCGGCCTCGTCGAGCAGTACTTC. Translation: CASSQDPSSGLVEQYF.

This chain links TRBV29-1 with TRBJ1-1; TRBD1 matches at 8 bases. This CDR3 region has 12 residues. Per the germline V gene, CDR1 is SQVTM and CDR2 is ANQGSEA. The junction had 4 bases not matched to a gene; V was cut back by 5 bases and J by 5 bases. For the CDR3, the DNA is TGCAGCGTTCGACAGGGGTGGACTGAAGCTTTCTTT. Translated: CSVRQGWTEAFF.

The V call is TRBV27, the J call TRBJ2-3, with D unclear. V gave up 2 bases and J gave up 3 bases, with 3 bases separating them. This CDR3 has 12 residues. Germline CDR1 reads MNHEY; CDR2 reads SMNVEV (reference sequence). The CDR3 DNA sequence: TGTGCCAGCAGTTTAAATACAGATACGCAGTATTTT. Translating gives CASSLNTDTQYF.

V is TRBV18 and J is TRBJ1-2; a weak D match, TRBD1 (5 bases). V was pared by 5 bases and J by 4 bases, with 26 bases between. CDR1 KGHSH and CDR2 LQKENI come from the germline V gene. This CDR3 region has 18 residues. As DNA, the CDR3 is TGTGCCAGCTCAATACTAAGCCCCGGGCAGTCAGGGACCTATGGCTACACCTTC. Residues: CASSILSPGQSGTYGYTF.

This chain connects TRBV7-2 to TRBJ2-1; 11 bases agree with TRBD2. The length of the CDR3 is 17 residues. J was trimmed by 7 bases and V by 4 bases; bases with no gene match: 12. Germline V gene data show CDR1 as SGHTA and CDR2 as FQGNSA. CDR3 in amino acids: CASSSGVAGGLGNEQFF. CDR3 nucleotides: TGTGCCAGCAGCTCCGGAGTAGCGGGAGGGTTAGGAAATGAGCAGTTCTTC. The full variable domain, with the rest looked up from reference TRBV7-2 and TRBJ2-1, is GAGVSQSPSNKVTEKGKDVELRCDPISGHTALYWYRQSLGQGLEFLIYFQGNSAPDKSGLPSDRFSAERTGGSVSTLTIQRTQQEDSAVYLCASSSGVAGGLGNEQFFGPGTRLTVL.

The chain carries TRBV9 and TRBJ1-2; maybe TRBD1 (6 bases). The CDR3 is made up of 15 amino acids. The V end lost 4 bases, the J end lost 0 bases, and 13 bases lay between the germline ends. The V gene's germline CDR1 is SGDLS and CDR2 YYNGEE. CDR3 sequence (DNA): TGTGCCAGCAGCTCCGCAGGGGCCTCTAACTATGGCTACACCTTC. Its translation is CASSSAGASNYGYTF.

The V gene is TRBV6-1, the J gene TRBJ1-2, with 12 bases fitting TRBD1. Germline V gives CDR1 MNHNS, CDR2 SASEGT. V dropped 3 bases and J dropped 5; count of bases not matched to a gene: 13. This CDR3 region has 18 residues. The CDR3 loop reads CASSEGQGAPLFHYGYTF. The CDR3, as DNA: TGTGCCAGCAGTGAGGGACAGGGGGCGCCCCTTTTCCATTATGGCTACACCTTC.

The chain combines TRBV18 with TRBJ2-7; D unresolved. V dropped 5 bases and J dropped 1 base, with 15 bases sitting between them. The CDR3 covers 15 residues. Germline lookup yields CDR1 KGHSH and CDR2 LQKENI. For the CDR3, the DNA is TGTGCCAGCTCAGAAGTAGAGACGCCTTCCTACGAGCAGTACTTC. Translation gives CASSEVETPSYEQYF.

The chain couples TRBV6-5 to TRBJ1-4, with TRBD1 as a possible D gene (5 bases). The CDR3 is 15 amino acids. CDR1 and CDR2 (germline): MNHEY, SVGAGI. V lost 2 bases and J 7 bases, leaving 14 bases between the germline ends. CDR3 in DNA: TGTGCCAGCAGTTACGGAGGGGTAGGCAGTGAAAAACTGTTTTTT. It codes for CASSYGGVGSEKLFF.

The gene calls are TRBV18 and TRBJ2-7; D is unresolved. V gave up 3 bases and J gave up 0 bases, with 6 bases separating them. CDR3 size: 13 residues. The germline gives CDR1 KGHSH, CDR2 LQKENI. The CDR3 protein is CASSPLGSYEQYF. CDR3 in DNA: TGTGCCAGCTCACCTCTCGGCTCCTACGAGCAGTACTTC.

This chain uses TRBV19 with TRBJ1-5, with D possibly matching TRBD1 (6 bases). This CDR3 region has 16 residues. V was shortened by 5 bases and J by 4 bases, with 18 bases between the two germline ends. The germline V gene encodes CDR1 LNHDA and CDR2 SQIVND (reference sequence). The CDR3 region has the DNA TGTGCCAGTAGTTCCTCTTCGGGGGGCCCGAATCAGCCCCAGCATTTT. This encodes CASSSSSGGPNQPQHF. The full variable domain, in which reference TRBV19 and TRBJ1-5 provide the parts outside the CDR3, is DGGITQSPKYLFRKEGQNVTLSCEQNLNHDAMYWYRQDPGQGLRLIYYSQIVNDFQKGDIAEGYSVSREKKESFPLTVTSAQKNPTAFYLCASSSSSGGPNQPQHFGDGTRLSIL.

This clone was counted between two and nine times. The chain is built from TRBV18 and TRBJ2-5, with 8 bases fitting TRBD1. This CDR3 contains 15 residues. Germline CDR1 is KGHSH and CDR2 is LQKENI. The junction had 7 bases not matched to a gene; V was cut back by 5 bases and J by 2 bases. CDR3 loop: CASSAGTGGQETQYF. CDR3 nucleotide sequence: TGTGCCAGCTCAGCAGGTACAGGGGGACAAGAGACCCAGTACTTC. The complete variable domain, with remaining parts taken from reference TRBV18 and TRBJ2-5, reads NAGVMQNPRHLVRRRGQEARLRCSPMKGHSHVYWYRQLPEEGLKFMVYLQKENIIDESGMPKERFSAEFPKEGPSILRIQQVVRGDSAAYFCASSAGTGGQETQYFGPGTRLLVL.

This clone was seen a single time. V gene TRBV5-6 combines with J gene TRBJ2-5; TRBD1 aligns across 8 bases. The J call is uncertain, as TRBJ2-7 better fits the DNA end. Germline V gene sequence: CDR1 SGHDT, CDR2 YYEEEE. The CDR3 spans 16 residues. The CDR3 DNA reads TGTGCCAGCAGCTTGGAACCGTGGACAGGGACCTACGAGCAGTACTTC. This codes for CASSLEPWTGTYEQYF.

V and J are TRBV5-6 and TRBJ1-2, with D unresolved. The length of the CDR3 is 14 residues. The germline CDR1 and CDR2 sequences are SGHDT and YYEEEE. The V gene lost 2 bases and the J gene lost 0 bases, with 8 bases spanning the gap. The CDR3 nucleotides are TGTGCCAGCAGCTTCGGACGTTCTAACTATGGCTACACCTTC. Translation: CASSFGRSNYGYTF.